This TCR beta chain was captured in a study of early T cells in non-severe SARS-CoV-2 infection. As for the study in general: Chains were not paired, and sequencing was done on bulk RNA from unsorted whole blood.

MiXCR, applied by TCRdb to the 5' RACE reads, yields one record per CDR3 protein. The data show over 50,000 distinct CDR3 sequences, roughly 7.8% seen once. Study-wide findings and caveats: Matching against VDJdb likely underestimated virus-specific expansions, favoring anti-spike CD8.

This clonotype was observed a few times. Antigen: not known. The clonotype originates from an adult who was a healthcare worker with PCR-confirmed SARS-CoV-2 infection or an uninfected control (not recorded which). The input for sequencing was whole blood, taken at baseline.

The CDR3 nucleotides read TGTGCCAGCAGTGGACCCAACACAGATACGCAGTATTTT. It specifies CASSGPNTDTQYF. The rearrangement uses TRBV28 and TRBJ2-3; D gene uncertain. Germline V gene lookup returns CDR1 MDHEN and CDR2 SYDVKM. The CDR3 is 13 amino acids. The V and J ends lost 5 bases and 2 bases respectively, with 8 bases between them.